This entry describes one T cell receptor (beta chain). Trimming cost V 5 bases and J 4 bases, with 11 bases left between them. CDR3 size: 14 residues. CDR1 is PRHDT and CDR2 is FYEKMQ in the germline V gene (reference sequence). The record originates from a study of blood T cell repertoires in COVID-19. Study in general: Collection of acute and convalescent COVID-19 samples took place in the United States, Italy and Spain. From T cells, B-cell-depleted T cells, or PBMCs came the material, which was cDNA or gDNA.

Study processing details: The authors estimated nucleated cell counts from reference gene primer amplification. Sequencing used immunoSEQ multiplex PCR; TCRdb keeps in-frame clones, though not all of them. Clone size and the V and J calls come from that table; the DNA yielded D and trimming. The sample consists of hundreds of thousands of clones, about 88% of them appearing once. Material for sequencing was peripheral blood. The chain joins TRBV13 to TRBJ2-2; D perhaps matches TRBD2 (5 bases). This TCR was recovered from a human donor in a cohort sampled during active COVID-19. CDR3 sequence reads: CASSATSSTGELFF. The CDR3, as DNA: TGTGCCAGCAGCGCTACTAGTTCCACCGGGGAGCTGTTTTTT.